The 6 T cell receptor beta chains given below trace back to one sample, sequenced in a study of blood T cell repertoires in COVID-19. Only in-frame clones appear in the TCRdb table, and some are missing; sequencing was by immunoSEQ multiplex PCR. Among about 110,000 clones, about 80% were seen once, and the ten largest hold around 3.5%. The sample was peripheral blood. The receptors were sampled from a woman over 75 with acute or convalescent COVID-19.

This sequence joins TRBV4-2 and TRBJ2-7, with 10 bases fitting TRBD2. The germline V gene has CDR1 LGHNA and CDR2 YNFKEQ. The length of the CDR3 is 16 residues. V was pared by 0 bases and J by 5 bases, with 7 bases of the junction left unmatched. The CDR3 reads CASSQEVASGGDEQYF. CDR3 nucleotides: TGTGCCAGCAGCCAAGAGGTAGCAAGCGGGGGGGACGAGCAGTACTTC.

V usage is TRBV10-3 and J usage is TRBJ2-1; 11 bases match TRBD2. This CDR3 spans 18 amino acids. V lost 6 bases to trimming and J lost 7 bases; unmatched junction nucleotides: 17. The germline CDR1 and CDR2 sequences are ENHRY and SYGVKD. The DNA of the CDR3 is TGTGCCATCAGCGGTCTAGCGGGGGGACCTGGGCGATGGAATGAGCAGTTCTTC. It specifies CAISGLAGGPGRWNEQFF.

The chain has TRBV20-1 and TRBJ2-5, with 10 bases fitting TRBD1. This CDR3 is 13 amino acids long. In germline, CDR1 is DFQATT, CDR2 SNEGSKA (reference sequence). J lost 7 bases, V lost 3 bases, and 5 bases had no gene match. DNA of the CDR3: TGCAGTGCTAGTGACAGGGGGCGGGTGACCCAGTACTTC. It translates to CSASDRGRVTQYF.

The chain carries TRBV19 and TRBJ2-2; 7 bases align to TRBD2. CDR3 length: 14 amino acids. Germline V gene lookup returns CDR1 LNHDA and CDR2 SQIVND (reference sequence). V lost 8 bases to trimming and J lost 5 bases; unmatched junction nucleotides: 8. The CDR3, as DNA: TGTGCCAGTCGAGGCGGGAGTAGAACCGGGGAGCTGTTTTTT. Its protein product is CASRGGSRTGELFF.

The genes are TRBV3-1 (or the pseudogene TRBV3-2) and TRBJ1-2, with D unresolved. The germline CDR1 and CDR2 sequences are LGHDT and YNNKEL (reference sequence). Deletions cut 3 bases from V and 0 bases from J, with 8 bases between. The length of the CDR3 is 14 residues. CDR3 residues: CASSHEGSNYGYTF. Here the CDR3 DNA reads TGTGCCAGCAGCCATGAGGGTTCTAACTATGGCTACACCTTC.

This clone has a single count. Written as DNA, the CDR3 is TGTGCCAGCAGCTTTGGCGGGGGGACCTCCTACGAGCAGTACTTC. Its protein is CASSFGGGTSYEQYF. The chain couples TRBV5-4 to TRBJ2-7; 8 nucleotides line up with TRBD2. The germline V gene encodes CDR1 SGHNT and CDR2 YYREEE (reference sequence). J was trimmed by 0 bases and V by 2 bases; bases with no gene match: 4. The CDR3 sequence is 15 residues long.